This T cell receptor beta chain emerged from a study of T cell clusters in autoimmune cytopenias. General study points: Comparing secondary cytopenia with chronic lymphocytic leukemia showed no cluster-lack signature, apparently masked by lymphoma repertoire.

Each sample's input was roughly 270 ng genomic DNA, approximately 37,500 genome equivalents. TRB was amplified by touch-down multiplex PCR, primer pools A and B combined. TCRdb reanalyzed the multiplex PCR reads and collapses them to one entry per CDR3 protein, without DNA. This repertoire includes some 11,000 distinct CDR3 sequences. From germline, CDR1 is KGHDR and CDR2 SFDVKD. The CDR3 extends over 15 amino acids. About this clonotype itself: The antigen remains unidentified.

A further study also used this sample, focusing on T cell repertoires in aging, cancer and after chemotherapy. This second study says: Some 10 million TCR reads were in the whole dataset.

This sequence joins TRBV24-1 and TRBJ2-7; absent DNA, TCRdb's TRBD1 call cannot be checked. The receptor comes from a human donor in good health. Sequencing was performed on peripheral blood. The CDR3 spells CATSDPGTGDYEQYF.